One and the same sample provided the 9 T cell receptor beta chains below, sequenced in a study of T cells after yellow fever vaccination. One entry per CDR3 protein results from TCRdb running MiXCR on the 5' RACE reads. The repertoire holds approximately 580,000 distinct CDR3 sequences, with around 17% as singletons. The sample in question was PBMCs, obtained 5 days after the first yellow fever vaccination. These receptors were collected from a man between 18 and 35 years old who received the YFV17D yellow fever vaccine.

The chain links TRBV5-7 to TRBJ2-1; D unclear. TRBV5-7 is marked as an open reading frame, function uncertain. This CDR3 contains 10 residues. V dropped 6 bases and J dropped 10 bases, with 8 bases sitting between them. This chain's CDR3 is CASTDVEQFF. The DNA for the CDR3 is TGTGCCAGCACTGACGTCGAGCAGTTCTTC.

There are a few counts of this clonotype. The rearrangement links TRBV28 to TRBJ2-2, with D maybe TRBD1 (6 bases). Per the germline V gene, CDR1 is MDHEN and CDR2 is SYDVKM. The V end lost 3 bases, the J end lost 5 bases, and 10 bases lay between the germline ends. CDR3 length equals 14 residues. Here the CDR3 reads CASSFHRVTGELFF. The CDR3 DNA reads TGTGCCAGCAGTTTCCACAGGGTAACCGGGGAGCTGTTTTTT.

This clonotype was observed a few times. The limits of the CDR3 on the DNA are not certain, so only TCRdb's listed CDR3 is given. This sequence joins TRBV6-2 or TRBV6-3 and TRBJ2-7; the table's TRBD2 call for D was not verified on the DNA. CDR1 is MNHEY, CDR2 SVGEGT, per germline. Inclusive of both ends, the CDR3 amounts to 13 amino acids. The CDR3 is CASSILGAYEQYF.

V gene TRBV28 combines with J gene TRBJ1-1; TRBD1 agrees at 7 bases. V lost 7 bases to trimming and J lost 10 bases; unmatched junction nucleotides: 15. The CDR3 consists of 14 residues. Germline CDR1 and CDR2: MDHEN and SYDVKM. This CDR3 is CASTLGQAQGGAFF. The DNA for the CDR3 is TGTGCCAGCACCCTCGGACAGGCCCAGGGGGGAGCTTTCTTT.

This clonotype was found a few times. The chain links TRBV28 to TRBJ1-2; the D gene is possibly TRBD1 (5 bases). V lost 4 bases and J 4 bases, leaving 10 bases between the germline ends. Germline V gene lookup returns CDR1 MDHEN and CDR2 SYDVKM. This CDR3 comprises 13 residues. Here the CDR3 reads CASSSTDFYGYTF. The CDR3 nucleotides read TGTGCCAGCAGTTCGACAGACTTCTATGGCTACACCTTC.

This sequence joins TRBV5-1 and TRBJ2-1, with 8 bases fitting TRBD2. Germline V CDR1 and CDR2: SGHRS, YFSETQ. The CDR3 runs to 19 residues. The V segment lost 0 bases and the J segment 0 bases; nucleotides outside the gene matches: 11. DNA of the CDR3: TGCGCCAGCAGCTTGGATCCAGCGGGGGCCCTAAGCTCCTACAATGAGCAGTTCTTC. Its protein product is CASSLDPAGALSSYNEQFF. Based on the CDR3 plus reference TRBV5-1 and TRBJ2-1, the full variable domain is KAGVTQTPRYLIKTRGQQVTLSCSPISGHRSVSWYQQTPGQGLQFLFEYFSETQRNKGNFPGRFSGRQFSNSRSEMNVSTLELGDSALYLCASSLDPAGALSSYNEQFFGPGTRLTVL.

This sequence joins TRBV4-3 and TRBJ2-1; TRBD2 agrees at 8 bases. This CDR3 comprises 15 residues. Germline CDR1 reads LGHNA; CDR2 reads YSLEER. With V trimmed by 4 bases and J by 6 bases, 8 bases remained unmatched. In nucleotides, the CDR3 is TGCGCCAGCAGCCGATCCGGGACTAGTCTCAATGAGCAGTTCTTC. As protein: CASSRSGTSLNEQFF.

This clonotype occurred a few times. This chain joins TRBV4-1 and TRBJ2-3; 8 bases are a match to TRBD2. The V gene's germline CDR1 is MGHRA and CDR2 YSYEKL. The J segment lost 1 base and the V segment lost 0 bases, leaving 21 bases of the junction unmatched. There are 22 residues in the CDR3. The CDR3 reads CASSQDPPTTYGGGLGTDTQYF. The CDR3 nucleotides are TGCGCCAGCAGCCAAGATCCCCCCACAACTTACGGGGGGGGTCTAGGCACAGATACGCAGTATTTT.

V and J are TRBV5-5 and TRBJ1-2; TRBD1 agrees at 8 bases. From germline, CDR1 is SGHKS and CDR2 YYEKEE (reference sequence). Trimming removed 4 bases from V and 13 bases from J; junction bases left unmatched: 12. The CDR3 is 13 amino acids. CDR3 bases: TGTGCCAGCAGCGGGGGACAGGCCGTCCCCGGCACCTTC. Amino acid sequence: CASSGGQAVPGTF.